One sample yielded the 20 T cell receptor beta chains listed below, sequenced in a study of T cell repertoires in cytomegalovirus infection. Antigen specificity for these receptors is unknown. A single record per CDR3 protein comes from TCRdb applying MiXCR to the reads. The sample has about half a million distinct CDR3 sequences, about 44% seen once; the top ten hold around 44%. The sequences come from cultured PBMCs, collected from culture after CMV antigen stimulation. Every receptor here comes from a human donor in good health (CMV status not recorded). Some clones in this sample may be carry-over from other donors' samples.

This clonotype has a single count. The chain is built from TRBV5-5 and TRBJ1-1; maybe TRBD1 (5 bases). The CDR3 extends over 11 amino acids. Germline V lookup: CDR1 SGHKS, CDR2 YYEKEE (reference sequence). CDR3 DNA: TGTGCTTCCCAGGGTGGCGCTGAAGCTTTCTTT. Its translation: CASQGGAEAFF.

The chain has TRBV7-6 and TRBJ2-7; D is perhaps TRBD1 (6 bases). The CDR3 consists of 16 residues. The germline V gene encodes CDR1 SGHVS and CDR2 FNYEAQ. With 5 bases removed from V and 0 bases from J, the gap between germline ends came to 17 bases. The CDR3 region is CASSQTRQVPSYEQYF. The DNA for the CDR3 is TGTGCCAGCAGCCAAACTCGACAGGTACCCTCCTACGAGCAGTACTTC.

This clonotype was detected only a few times. The rearrangement joins TRBV27 to TRBJ1-5, with D perhaps TRBD1 (5 bases). The CDR3 runs to 15 residues. Trimming left V 6 bases short and J 2 bases short, with 14 bases between. Per the germline V gene, CDR1 is MNHEY and CDR2 is SMNVEV (reference sequence). CDR3 loop: CASRPSAGGNQPQHF. CDR3 sequence (DNA): TGTGCCAGCAGACCTTCTGCGGGGGGCAATCAGCCCCAGCATTTT.

This chain joins TRBV10-3 and TRBJ1-1, with 7 bases identical to TRBD1. The CDR3 is 12 amino acids. The ends lost 0 bases at V and 10 bases at J; junction bases unmatched: 2. Germline CDR1 ENHRY, CDR2 SYGVKD. CDR3 sequence: CAISESDRLAFF. DNA for the CDR3: TGTGCCATCAGTGAGTCGGACAGGTTAGCTTTCTTT.

This chain joins TRBV6-1 and TRBJ2-5, with D tentatively TRBD1 (5 bases). The V end lost 2 bases, the J end lost 2 bases, and 15 bases lay between the germline ends. This CDR3 spans 16 amino acids. Looked up from germline, CDR1 is MNHNS and CDR2 is SASEGT. The CDR3 protein is CASSELEQASQETQYF. The CDR3 nucleotides are TGTGCCAGCAGTGAACTAGAACAGGCCTCGCAAGAGACCCAGTACTTC.

This chain connects TRBV2 to TRBJ2-2; D is unresolved. Trimming left V 2 bases short and J 7 bases short, with 2 bases between. In germline, CDR1 is SNHLY, CDR2 FYNNEI. The CDR3 is 11 amino acids. The CDR3 DNA reads TGTGCCAGCAGTGAATACGGGGAGCTGTTTTTT. This encodes CASSEYGELFF.

This chain joins TRBV11-1 and TRBJ1-1; D is unclear. Trimming cost V 10 bases and J 0 bases, with 15 bases left between them. The CDR3 spans 14 residues. The V gene's germline CDR1 is SGHAT and CDR2 FQDESV (reference sequence). The CDR3 region is CATKRGYLNTEAFF. CDR3 nucleotides: TGTGCCACCAAAAGAGGTTACCTGAACACTGAAGCTTTCTTT. The entire variable domain, with the rest obtained from reference TRBV11-1 and TRBJ1-1, is as follows: EAEVAQSPRYKITEKSQAVAFWCDPISGHATLYWYRQILGQGPELLVQFQDESVVDDSQLPKDRFSAERLKGVDSTLKIQPAELGDSAMYLCATKRGYLNTEAFFGQGTRLTVV.

The chain employs TRBV7-8 and TRBJ2-7; D call uncertain. Deletions cut 1 base from V and 5 bases from J, with 6 bases between. CDR1 is SGHVS and CDR2 is FQNEAQ in the germline V gene. The CDR3 is 12 residues long. This CDR3 is CASSLDDHEQYF. The CDR3 DNA reads as TGTGCCAGCAGCTTAGATGACCACGAGCAGTACTTC. Using reference TRBV7-8 and TRBJ2-7 for the parts outside the CDR3, the full variable domain is GAGVSQSPRYKVAKRGQDVALRCDPISGHVSLFWYQQALGQGPEFLTYFQNEAQLDKSGLPSDRFFAERPEGSVSTLKIQRTQQEDSAVYLCASSLDDHEQYFGPGTRLTVT.

The chain joins TRBV7-2 to TRBJ1-2; 7 bases align to TRBD1. V lost 7 bases to trimming and J lost 2 bases; unmatched junction nucleotides: 10. CDR3 length: 15 amino acids. Germline assignment: CDR1 SGHTA and CDR2 FQGNSA. CDR3 bases: TGTGCCAGCACACCCAGACAGGGAGGGAACTATGGCTACACCTTC. Protein product: CASTPRQGGNYGYTF.

This chain connects TRBV6-6 to TRBJ1-2, with D uncertain. Germline CDR1 and CDR2: MNHNY and SVGAGI (reference sequence). The CDR3 has 13 residues. V lost 7 bases and J lost 7, with 16 bases in between. This chain's CDR3 is CASTQAVGRGYTF. As DNA, the CDR3 is TGTGCCAGCACCCAAGCGGTCGGTCGTGGCTACACCTTC.

Only a few counts were recorded for this clonotype. The CDR3 coding sequence is TGTGCCAGCACCCCCCGTGGGATAGCGGGACCCGATGAGCAGTTCTTC. Translated: CASTPRGIAGPDEQFF. The V gene is TRBV7-2, the J gene TRBJ2-1, with 8 bases aligning to TRBD2. The junction had 16 bases not matched to a gene; V was cut back by 7 bases and J by 8 bases. The CDR3 totals 16 residues. From germline, CDR1 is SGHTA and CDR2 FQGNSA.

This clonotype was detected only a few times. V is TRBV6-2 or TRBV6-3 and J is TRBJ2-1; 12 positions agree with TRBD2. This CDR3 spans 18 amino acids. Unmatched junction bases numbered 10, after V lost 5 bases and J lost 2 bases. Germline lookup yields CDR1 MNHEY and CDR2 SVGEGT. The CDR3 protein is CASSPPLGLAGPYNEQFF. CDR3 nucleotides: TGTGCCAGCAGTCCCCCTCTCGGACTAGCGGGACCCTACAATGAGCAGTTCTTC.

The chain employs TRBV19 and TRBJ2-2; a possible D gene is TRBD1 (6 bases). V lost 5 bases, J lost 0 bases, and 13 bases lay in between. CDR3 length: 16 residues. Per the germline V gene, CDR1 is LNHDA and CDR2 is SQIVND (reference sequence). CDR3 sequence (DNA): TGTGCCAGTAGTCCCAGGGGATTAACGAACACCGGGGAGCTGTTTTTT. Protein product: CASSPRGLTNTGELFF.

The chain combines TRBV29-1 with TRBJ1-2; D unclear. Trimming cost V 2 bases and J 2 bases, with 6 bases left between them. The CDR3 sequence is 12 residues long. The germline V gene encodes CDR1 SQVTM and CDR2 ANQGSEA. CDR3 nucleotides: TGCAGCGTTGAAAGACGGAACTATGGCTACACCTTC. Protein sequence: CSVERRNYGYTF.

The rearrangement joins TRBV23-1 to TRBJ2-7, with unresolved D. TRBV23-1 is placed among ORFs of uncertain function. The CDR3 covers 11 residues. Trimming shortened V by 3 bases and J by 6 bases, and 6 bases separated the two germline ends. Written as DNA, the CDR3 is TGCGCCAGCAGTCAGGGAATCGAGCAGTACTTC. Its protein product is CASSQGIEQYF.

This clonotype was counted once. CDR3 nucleotide sequence: TGTGCCAGCAGCCCCAGAAAACGCGGGACATATGGACTTTTTTATAATTCACCCCTCCACTTT. Translation gives CASSPRKRGTYGLFYNSPLHF. The gene calls are TRBV27 and TRBJ1-6, with D maybe TRBD1 (6 bases). V lost 6 bases and J lost 4, with 31 bases in between. The CDR3 sequence is 21 residues long. CDR1 is MNHEY, CDR2 SMNVEV, per germline (reference sequence).

This clonotype was picked up many times. V usage is TRBV7-2 and J usage is TRBJ2-1; 13 bases map to TRBD2. CDR3 length: 17 amino acids. V trimming: 5 bases; J trimming: 6 bases; junction bases outside the gene matches: 10. Germline assignment: CDR1 SGHTA and CDR2 FQGNSA. CDR3 nucleotides: TGTGCCAGCAGCCCCCTCGTGGGACTAGCGGGACCCAATGAGCAGTTCTTC. Its translation is CASSPLVGLAGPNEQFF.

The chain is built from TRBV6-1 and TRBJ2-5; possibly TRBD2 for D (7 bases). The CDR3 totals 19 residues. Germline CDR1 reads MNHNS; CDR2 reads SASEGT. V was pared by 3 bases and J by 0 bases, with 23 bases between. In DNA form, the CDR3 reads TGTGCCAGCAGTGATGCTGGGGGCGGGGGAGTGATGTACCAAGAGACCCAGTACTTC. Its protein product is CASSDAGGGGVMYQETQYF.

For the CDR3, the DNA is TGTGCCAGCAGCTTCGGACAGGGAAGCGGCGAGCAGTACTTC. Translating gives CASSFGQGSGEQYF. The chain employs TRBV7-2 and TRBJ2-7, with 8 bases lining up with TRBD1. This CDR3 comprises 14 residues. V shed 3 bases and J 6 bases; nucleotides not matched to a gene: 7. Germline loops: CDR1 SGHTA, CDR2 FQGNSA.

V and J are TRBV19 and TRBJ1-4; D is unclear. V lost 8 bases to trimming and J lost 7 bases, with 20 bases between them. Germline CDR1 and CDR2: LNHDA and SQIVND (reference sequence). This CDR3 contains 15 residues. CDR3 sequence reads: CASVDWGFGSEKLFF. The CDR3 nucleotides are TGTGCCAGTGTCGACTGGGGATTTGGTAGTGAAAAACTGTTTTTT.